The next 6 T cell receptor beta chains were all read from a single sample in a study of T-cell memory formation after mild COVID-19. From the 5' RACE reads, TCRdb called clonotypes with MiXCR, one entry per CDR3 protein. The sample yields around 300,000 distinct CDR3 sequences, roughly 15% seen once. Sequencing used PBMCs or a T cell subset sorted from them (not recorded which). The origin of the receptors is a man between 18 and 35 years old who had mild COVID-19 (a few samples of this study predate the infection). Cell type and time point are not known.

This clonotype occurred a few times. CDR3 sequence: CASSLEGPDGDPYGYTF. The CDR3 DNA reads TGCGCCAGCAGCTTAGAGGGGCCGGACGGAGATCCCTATGGCTACACCTTC. The V gene is TRBV5-1, the J gene TRBJ1-2; a weak D match, TRBD1 (5 bases). The V and J ends lost 2 bases and 4 bases respectively, with 21 bases between them. The germline V gene has CDR1 SGHRS and CDR2 YFSETQ. The CDR3 consists of 17 residues.

The chain employs TRBV5-1 and TRBJ1-3; D gene unclear. Deletions cut 0 bases from V and 4 bases from J, with 11 bases between. CDR3 length equals 15 residues. Germline V gene data show CDR1 as SGHRS and CDR2 as YFSETQ. CDR3 sequence: CASSLAEFTGNTIYF. The DNA for the CDR3 is TGCGCCAGCAGCTTGGCGGAATTCACCGGAAACACCATATATTTT. The whole variable domain, filled in from reference TRBV5-1 and TRBJ1-3, reads KAGVTQTPRYLIKTRGQQVTLSCSPISGHRSVSWYQQTPGQGLQFLFEYFSETQRNKGNFPGRFSGRQFSNSRSEMNVSTLELGDSALYLCASSLAEFTGNTIYFGEGSWLTVV.

This clonotype was seen only a few times. The J gene is TRBJ2-3, the V gene TRBV5-4; 9 positions agree with TRBD1. Germline loops: CDR1 SGHNT, CDR2 YYREEE (reference sequence). J was trimmed by 2 bases and V by 4 bases; bases with no gene match: 8. CDR3 length: 16 amino acids. This chain's CDR3 is CASSPRDREDTDTQYF. DNA for the CDR3: TGTGCCAGCAGCCCTCGGGACAGGGAGGACACAGATACGCAGTATTTT.

The chain links TRBV10-3 to TRBJ1-3; TRBD1 matches at 8 bases. There are 16 residues in the CDR3. J gave up 5 bases and V 2 bases, and 8 bases lay outside the gene matches. Germline CDR1 and CDR2: ENHRY and SYGVKD. CDR3 sequence reads: CAISERGDRTRNTIYF. In DNA, the CDR3 is TGTGCCATCAGTGAGAGGGGGGACAGGACCCGAAACACCATATATTTT.

CDR3 in amino acids: CRAYGSQETQYF. The CDR3 coding sequence is TGCAGGGCCTACGGGAGCCAAGAGACCCAGTACTTC. The chain employs TRBV20-1 and TRBJ2-5, with D possibly matching TRBD2 (6 bases). CDR1 and CDR2 (germline): DFQATT, SNEGSKA (reference sequence). This CDR3 comprises 12 residues.

This clonotype has a handful of counts. The chain carries TRBV5-6 and TRBJ2-7, with D hard to call. Between the trimmed V and J ends, which lost 0 bases and 3 bases, there was a span of 4 bases. Germline V gene lookup returns CDR1 SGHDT and CDR2 YYEEEE. This CDR3 spans 12 amino acids. The CDR3 loop is CASSLGYYEQYV. The DNA for the CDR3 is TGTGCCAGCAGCTTGGGTTACTACGAGCAGTACGTC.